The 17 T cell receptor beta chains given below trace back to one sample, sequenced in a study of read filtering for tumor transcriptome and immune sequencing. From roughly 400 ng of RNA, a library with molecular barcoded alpha/delta and beta/gamma adaptors was made. TCRdb reprocessed the reads via MiXCR and lists one record per CDR3 protein. The sample comprises 60,000 or so distinct CDR3 sequences, 15% to 20% of which are singletons, and 9.5% to 13% rests with the top ten. The source material was a population of CD138-negative cells sorted from bone marrow. All receptors come from a donor aged 40 or older with multiple myeloma.

This clonotype was recorded at least ten times. The V gene is TRBV28, the J gene TRBJ2-1; 12 bases match TRBD2. From germline, CDR1 is MDHEN and CDR2 SYDVKM. The CDR3 spans 16 residues. V lost 2 bases, J lost 5 bases, and 4 bases stayed unmatched. The CDR3 loop is CASSLLSSGRDNEQFF. The DNA of the CDR3 is TGTGCCAGCAGTTTACTTTCTAGCGGGAGGGACAATGAGCAGTTCTTC.

As to this clonotype: The final CDR3 position lacks the conserved phenylalanine or tryptophan, pointing to a likely read error. The CDR3 DNA sequence: TGCGCCAGCAGCCCGGGGATACTGAACACCGGGGAGCTGTTTTAT. Translated, it gives CASSPGILNTGELFY. This rearrangement joins TRBV5-1 to TRBJ2-2; tentatively, D is TRBD2 (5 bases). The CDR3 spans 15 residues. The germline V gene has CDR1 SGHRS and CDR2 YFSETQ. The V and J ends lost 4 bases and 1 base respectively, with 11 bases between them.

Worth noting for this clonotype: A much larger clone sits a single nucleotide away, making a read error possible. The chain couples TRBV6-2 or TRBV6-3 to TRBJ1-1; maybe TRBD1 (5 bases). V was pared by 6 bases and J by 1 base, with 12 bases between. CDR3 length equals 14 residues. The germline V gene has CDR1 MNHEY and CDR2 SVGEGT. CDR3 amino acids: CASSSGAGNTEAFF. The CDR3 nucleotides are TGTGCCAGCAGCTCCGGGGCAGGGAACACTGAAGCTTTCTTT.

This clonotype was found many times. The chain carries TRBV2 and TRBJ2-3; D gene unclear. In germline, CDR1 is SNHLY, CDR2 FYNNEI. The CDR3 loop spans 13 amino acids. Between the trimmed V and J ends, which lost 3 bases and 6 bases, there was a span of 10 bases. The chain's CDR3 is CASSDGFADTQYF. The CDR3 DNA is TGTGCCAGCAGTGACGGTTTCGCGGATACGCAGTATTTT.

Concerning this clonotype itself: Given a much more abundant clone one base away, this may be a read error. The rearrangement joins TRBV6-2 or TRBV6-3 to TRBJ2-1; 10 nucleotides align to TRBD2. V shed 6 bases and J 5 bases; nucleotides not matched to a gene: 7. This CDR3 region has 15 residues. The germline gives CDR1 MNHEY, CDR2 SVGEGT. The CDR3 sequence: CASSPSGGAHNEQFF. Written as DNA, the CDR3 is TGTGCCAGCAGCCCCAGCGGGGGGGCTCACAATGAGCAGTTCTTC.

V gene TRBV7-9 combines with J gene TRBJ2-1, with 12 bases identical to TRBD2. V gave up 9 bases and J gave up 5 bases; unmatched junction bases: 11. The germline CDR1 and CDR2 sequences are SEHNR and FQNEAQ (reference sequence). This CDR3 spans 16 amino acids. This chain's CDR3 is CASGTLAGGTHNEQFF. The CDR3 bases are TGTGCCAGTGGAACGCTAGCGGGAGGGACCCACAATGAGCAGTTCTTC. The variable domain in full, with the rest retrieved from reference TRBV7-9 and TRBJ2-1, is DTGVSQNPRHKITKRGQNVTFRCDPISEHNRLYWYRQTLGQGPEFLTYFQNEAQLEKSRLLSDRFSAERPKGSFSTLEIQRTEQGDSAMYLCASGTLAGGTHNEQFFGPGTRLTVL.

This clonotype showed up many times. This clone may be a read error of a much larger clone one base away. CDR3 loop: CASSPDRPSGELLF. The DNA for the CDR3 is TGTGCCAGCAGCCCAGACAGACCGTCGGGGGAGCTGCTTTTT. The chain links TRBV12-3 or TRBV12-4 to TRBJ2-2; possible D gene TRBD2, 6 bases. This CDR3 is built from 14 residues.

This clonotype was observed at least ten times. The junction does not match germline at one end; this may be a read error. The V and J genes are TRBV7-7 and TRBJ2-7; a possible D gene is TRBD1 (5 bases). CDR1 SSHAT and CDR2 FNYEAQ come from the germline V gene (reference sequence). This CDR3 has 13 amino acids. The CDR3 loop is CASSSDSFHEQYF. In DNA form, the CDR3 reads TGTGCTAGCAGCTCCGACAGTTTCCACGAGCAGTACTTC. Full variable domain (rest looked up from reference TRBV7-7 and TRBJ2-7): GAGVSQSPRYKVTKRGQDVTLRCDPISSHATLYWYQQALGQGPEFLTYFNYEAQPDKSGLPSDRFSAERPEGSISTLTIQRTEQRDSAMYRCASSSDSFHEQYFGPGTRLTVT.

This clonotype is medium-sized within its sample. The chain has TRBV6-1 and TRBJ2-1; possibly TRBD2 for D (6 bases). CDR3 size: 13 residues. The germline V gene has CDR1 MNHNS and CDR2 SASEGT. Trimming left V 0 bases short and J 15 bases short, with 15 bases between. CDR3 protein: CASSEARRTNAFF. In nucleotides, the CDR3 is TGTGCCAGCAGTGAAGCGAGGCGGACTAACGCGTTCTTC.

This clonotype has ten or more counts. The CDR3 region has the DNA TGTGCCCCTCGTTGCCGGGGGGGTGAGACCCAGTACTTC. Residues: CAPRCRGGETQYF. The chain has TRBV24-1 and TRBJ2-5; 8 bases are shared with TRBD2. This CDR3 comprises 13 residues. Germline values: CDR1 KGHDR, CDR2 SFDVKD. The junction had 10 bases not matched to a gene; V was cut back by 12 bases and J by 5 bases.

This clonotype turned up a few times. The V call is TRBV12-3 or TRBV12-4, the J call TRBJ1-1, with D perhaps TRBD1 (5 bases). V was trimmed by 5 bases and J by 6 bases, leaving 19 bases between them. The CDR3 length is 15 residues. CDR3 residues: CASSTRSWGDPEAFF. The CDR3 bases are TGTGCCAGCAGTACGCGTTCTTGGGGGGACCCTGAAGCTTTCTTT.

On this clonotype: A single base separates this from a much larger clone, so it may be a read error. J is TRBJ2-1 and V is TRBV3-1; 13 bases align to TRBD2. Germline CDR1 is LGHDT and CDR2 is YNNKEL (reference sequence). This CDR3 is 16 amino acids long. Trimming took 5 bases from V and 13 from J; bases not matched to a gene: 14. The CDR3 DNA sequence: TGTGCCAGCAGCTCCGGACTAGCGGGGGAGGGTGAGACCCAGTTCTTC. Translated: CASSSGLAGEGETQFF.

There are many counts of this clonotype. The V and J genes are TRBV20-1 and TRBJ2-7; TRBD1 agrees at 7 bases. CDR3 length equals 15 residues. J lost 3 bases, V lost 0 bases, and 8 bases had no gene match. Germline V gives CDR1 DFQATT, CDR2 SNEGSKA (reference sequence). The CDR3 region has the DNA TGCAGTGCTAGAGACAGGCGACAGGGTTACTACGAGCAGTACTTC. Translated, it gives CSARDRRQGYYEQYF.

This clonotype occurred many times. This CDR3 is CASRVPYGETQYF. CDR3 DNA: TGTGCCAGCAGGGTCCCTTACGGGGAGACCCAGTACTTC. The J gene is TRBJ2-5, the V gene TRBV6-1; D not certain. Germline loops: CDR1 MNHNS, CDR2 SASEGT. V shed 6 bases and J shed 5 bases, with 13 bases lying between them. CDR3 length: 13 residues.

This clonotype appeared many times. The chain uses TRBV29-1 and TRBJ1-1; 9 nucleotides align to TRBD1. The V gene's germline CDR1 is SQVTM and CDR2 ANQGSEA. V was pared by 6 bases and J by 4 bases, with 6 bases of the junction left unmatched. The CDR3 loop spans 13 amino acids. In DNA, the CDR3 is TGCAGCGTAGAGGGACAGGGAGGCACTGAAGCTTTCTTT. It specifies CSVEGQGGTEAFF.

With respect to this clonotype: Being one base from a much bigger clone, this may be a read error. V is TRBV7-2 and J is TRBJ2-2; no reliable D call. The CDR3 has 15 residues. The germline V gene has CDR1 SGHTA and CDR2 FQGNSA. CDR3 bases: TGTGCCAGCAGCTTAGTGCCAGCTAACACCGAGGAGCTGTTTTTT. Translated, it gives CASSLVPANTEELFF.

With regard to this clonotype: Compared with germline, one end of the junction differs, possibly owing to a read error. The chain uses TRBV2 and TRBJ2-1, with D perhaps TRBD2 (7 bases). This CDR3 contains 14 residues. Germline CDR1 reads SNHLY; CDR2 reads FYNNEI. CDR3 in DNA: TGTGCCAGCGGTGAGCGGCAGGGAGGGGGTGGGCAGTTCTTC. It yields the protein CASGERQGGGGQFF.